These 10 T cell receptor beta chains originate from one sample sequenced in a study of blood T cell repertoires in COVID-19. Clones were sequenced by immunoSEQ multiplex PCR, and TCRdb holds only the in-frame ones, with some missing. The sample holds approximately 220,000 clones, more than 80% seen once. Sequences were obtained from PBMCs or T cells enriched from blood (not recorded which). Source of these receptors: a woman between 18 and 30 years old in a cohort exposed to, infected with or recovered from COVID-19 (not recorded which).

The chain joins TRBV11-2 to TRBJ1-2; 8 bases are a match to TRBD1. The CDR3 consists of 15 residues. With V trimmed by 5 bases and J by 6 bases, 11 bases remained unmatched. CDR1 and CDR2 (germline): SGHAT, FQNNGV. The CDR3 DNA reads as TGTGCCAGCAGCCCCCTGACAGGGGCCGCTAATGGCTACACCTTC. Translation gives CASSPLTGAANGYTF. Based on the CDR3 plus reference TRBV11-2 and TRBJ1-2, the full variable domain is EAGVAQSPRYKIIEKRQSVAFWCNPISGHATLYWYQQILGQGPKLLIQFQNNGVVDDSQLPKDRFSAERLKGVDSTLKIQPAKLEDSAVYLCASSPLTGAANGYTFGSGTRLTVV.

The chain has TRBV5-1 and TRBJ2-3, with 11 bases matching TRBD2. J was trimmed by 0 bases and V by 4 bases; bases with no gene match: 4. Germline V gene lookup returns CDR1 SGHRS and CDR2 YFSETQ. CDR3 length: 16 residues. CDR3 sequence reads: CASSTASGRSTDTQYF. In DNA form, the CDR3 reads TGCGCCAGCAGCACCGCTAGCGGGAGGAGCACAGATACGCAGTATTTT.

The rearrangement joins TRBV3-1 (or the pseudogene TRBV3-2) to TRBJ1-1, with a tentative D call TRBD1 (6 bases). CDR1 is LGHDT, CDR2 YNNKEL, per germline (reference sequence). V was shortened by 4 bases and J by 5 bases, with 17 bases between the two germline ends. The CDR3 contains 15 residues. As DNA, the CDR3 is TGTGCCAGCAGCCCTCGAGACAGGATGGGAACTGAAGCTTTCTTT. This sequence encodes CASSPRDRMGTEAFF.

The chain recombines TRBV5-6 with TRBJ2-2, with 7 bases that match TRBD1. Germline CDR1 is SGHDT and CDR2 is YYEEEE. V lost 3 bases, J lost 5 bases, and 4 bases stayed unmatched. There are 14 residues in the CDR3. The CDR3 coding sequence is TGTGCCAGCAGCTCCGGGACAGTTACCGGGGAGCTGTTTTTT. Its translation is CASSSGTVTGELFF.

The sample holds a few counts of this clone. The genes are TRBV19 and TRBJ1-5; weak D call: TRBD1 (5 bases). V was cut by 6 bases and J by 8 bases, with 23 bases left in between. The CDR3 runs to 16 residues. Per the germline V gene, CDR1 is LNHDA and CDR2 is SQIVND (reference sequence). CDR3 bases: TGTGCCAGTAGGGTGCGGGGAGGGACTAAATCAAAGCCCCAGCATTTT. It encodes CASRVRGGTKSKPQHF. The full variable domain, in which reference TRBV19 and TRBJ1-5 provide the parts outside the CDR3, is DGGITQSPKYLFRKEGQNVTLSCEQNLNHDAMYWYRQDPGQGLRLIYYSQIVNDFQKGDIAEGYSVSREKKESFPLTVTSAQKNPTAFYLCASRVRGGTKSKPQHFGDGTRLSIL.

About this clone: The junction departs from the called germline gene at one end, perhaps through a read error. The CDR3 protein is CASSLVLEEAQYF. In DNA, the CDR3 is TGTGCCAGCAGCTTAGTTCTCGAAGAGGCCCAGTACTTC. The rearrangement joins TRBV7-9 to TRBJ2-5; D call uncertain. This CDR3 spans 13 amino acids. CDR1 is SEHNR, CDR2 FQNEAQ, per germline (reference sequence).

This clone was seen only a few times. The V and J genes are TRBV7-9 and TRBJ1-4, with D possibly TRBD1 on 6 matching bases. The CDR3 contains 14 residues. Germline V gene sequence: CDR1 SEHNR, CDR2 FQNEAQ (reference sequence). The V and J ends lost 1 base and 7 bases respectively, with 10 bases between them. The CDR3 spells CASSLGQGSEKLFF. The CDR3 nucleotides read TGTGCCAGCAGCTTAGGTCAGGGGTCTGAAAAACTGTTTTTT.

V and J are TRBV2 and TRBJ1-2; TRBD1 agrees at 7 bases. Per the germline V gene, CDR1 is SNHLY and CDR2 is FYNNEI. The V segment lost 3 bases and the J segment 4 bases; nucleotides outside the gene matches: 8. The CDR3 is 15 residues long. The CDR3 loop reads CASSDEGRTGYGYTF. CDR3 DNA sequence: TGTGCCAGCAGTGACGAGGGGCGGACAGGCTATGGCTACACCTTC.

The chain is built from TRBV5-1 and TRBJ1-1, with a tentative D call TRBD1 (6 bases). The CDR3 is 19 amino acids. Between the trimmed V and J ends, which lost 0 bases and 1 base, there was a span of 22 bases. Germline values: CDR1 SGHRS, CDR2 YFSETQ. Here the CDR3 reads CASSLAPGGAGGANTEAFF. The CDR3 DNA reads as TGCGCCAGCAGCTTGGCCCCGGGGGGCGCGGGGGGAGCGAACACTGAAGCTTTCTTT.

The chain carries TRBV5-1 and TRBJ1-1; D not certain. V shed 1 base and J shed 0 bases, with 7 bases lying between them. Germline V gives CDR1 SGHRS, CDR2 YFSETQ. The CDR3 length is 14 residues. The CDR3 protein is CASSLNSLNTEAFF. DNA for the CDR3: TGCGCCAGCAGCTTGAACAGCTTGAACACTGAAGCTTTCTTT.